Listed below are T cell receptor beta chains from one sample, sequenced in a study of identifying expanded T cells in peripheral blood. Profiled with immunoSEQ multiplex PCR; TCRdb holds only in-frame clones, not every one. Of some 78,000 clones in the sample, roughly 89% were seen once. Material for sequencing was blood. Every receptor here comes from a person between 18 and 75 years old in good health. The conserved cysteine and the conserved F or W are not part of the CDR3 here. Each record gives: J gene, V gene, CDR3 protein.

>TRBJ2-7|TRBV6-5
ASSYGTGDPYEQY
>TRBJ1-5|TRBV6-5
ASKQTGYSNQPQH
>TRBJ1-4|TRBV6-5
ASSYFGSNEKLF
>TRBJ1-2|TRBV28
ASSGGSTVDYGYT
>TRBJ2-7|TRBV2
ASSEYRGEQY
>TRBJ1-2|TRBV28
ASSGQNNYGYT
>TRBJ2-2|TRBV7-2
ASSLESTGELF
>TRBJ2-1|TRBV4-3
ASSLAGNYNEQF
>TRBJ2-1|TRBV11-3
ASSLETSGYNEQF
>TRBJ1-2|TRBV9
ASSQNRGGGRNYGYT
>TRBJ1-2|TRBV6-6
ASTTRGSYGYT
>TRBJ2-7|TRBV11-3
ASIGDRGYEQY
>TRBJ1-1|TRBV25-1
ASSEWKGDTEAF
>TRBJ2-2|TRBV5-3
ARSFSGSGDGELF
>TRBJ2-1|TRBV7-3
ASSLIGLYNEQF
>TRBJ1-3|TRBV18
ASSPLQGSGNTIY
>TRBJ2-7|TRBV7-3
ASGKGEAVPYEQY
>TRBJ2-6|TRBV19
ASSIRSGANVLT
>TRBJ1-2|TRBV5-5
ASSRLDTEAYGYT